A single sample gave rise to the 15 T cell receptor beta chains below, sequenced in a study of molecular identifiers for immune sequencing clone quantification. TCRdb re-analysed the PCR reads in MiXCR, keeping a single row per CDR3 protein. The data contain around 470,000 distinct CDR3 sequences, 20% to 25% of them singletons. The sequencing sample was made of naive CD8+ T cells from blood, with Jurkat cell RNA spiked in. Subset indicated: FACS-sorted CD8+CD4-CCR7+CD45RA+ naive T cells. These receptors were collected from a human donor in good health. Some libraries in this study had Jurkat cell RNA spiked in.

This clonotype was found a few times. The V and J genes are TRBV20-1 and TRBJ2-7; TRBD1 agrees at 11 bases. The CDR3 length is 15 residues. V lost 4 bases, J lost 3 bases, and 8 bases stayed unmatched. CDR1 and CDR2 from the germline V gene are DFQATT and SNEGSKA (reference sequence). CDR3 protein: CSANPSGTGGYEQYF. CDR3 bases: TGCAGTGCTAACCCCAGCGGGACAGGGGGCTACGAGCAGTACTTC.

Turning to this clonotype: Given a much more abundant clone one base away, this may be a read error. This sequence joins TRBV29-1 and TRBJ1-1, with D unresolved. The V and J ends lost 5 bases and 5 bases respectively, with 9 bases between them. Looked up from germline, CDR1 is SQVTM and CDR2 is ANQGSEA. CDR3 length: 11 amino acids. CDR3 residues: CSVYVTTEAFF. CDR3 in DNA: TGCAGCGTTTACGTCACTACTGAAGCTTTCTTT.

This clonotype was seen a few times. The chain links TRBV27 to TRBJ1-6; tentative D call: TRBD1 (6 bases). Germline loops: CDR1 MNHEY, CDR2 SMNVEV (reference sequence). V dropped 0 bases and J dropped 9 bases, with 12 bases sitting between them. There are 15 residues in the CDR3. In DNA form, the CDR3 reads TGTGCCAGCAGTTTATCCAAGACAGGTTTTTCACCCCTCCACTTT. This sequence encodes CASSLSKTGFSPLHF.

This chain links TRBV27 with TRBJ2-1; the match to TRBD2 covers 13 bases. Losses at the gene ends were 7 bases for V and 4 bases for J; bases not matched to a gene: 7. This CDR3 has 16 amino acids. CDR1 MNHEY and CDR2 SMNVEV come from the germline V gene (reference sequence). The CDR3 nucleotides are TGTGCCAGCACCATGCGGGGACTAGCGGGGTACAATGAGCAGTTCTTC. Translated, it gives CASTMRGLAGYNEQFF.

The V and J genes are TRBV30 and TRBJ1-5; D is possibly TRBD1 (5 bases). The germline V and J ends were trimmed by 0 bases and 0 bases, with 6 bases remaining between them. In germline, CDR1 is GTSNPN, CDR2 SVGIG (reference sequence). The CDR3 extends over 14 amino acids. CDR3 loop: CAWSVTVSNQPQHF. CDR3 nucleotides: TGTGCCTGGAGTGTGACAGTTAGCAATCAGCCCCAGCATTTT.

The chain joins TRBV2 to TRBJ2-2; D is perhaps TRBD1 (5 bases). Trimming cost V 3 bases and J 7 bases, with 12 bases left between them. CDR1 and CDR2 (germline): SNHLY, FYNNEI. CDR3 length equals 14 residues. The DNA of the CDR3 is TGTGCCAGCAGTGAGTTTAAGGACATCGGGGAGCTGTTTTTT. This codes for CASSEFKDIGELFF.

This clonotype was counted many times. The chain recombines TRBV6-5 with TRBJ2-7; D remains ambiguous. The V gene's germline CDR1 is MNHEY and CDR2 SVGAGI. The CDR3 extends over 13 amino acids. Deletions cut 2 bases from V and 3 bases from J, with 8 bases between. The CDR3 nucleotides read TGTGCCAGCAGTTACGGTCAGCTCTACGAGCAGTACTTC. Protein sequence: CASSYGQLYEQYF.

A word on this clonotype: This clone may be a read error of a much larger clone one base away. This chain's CDR3 is CASSQLALQGTQYF. CDR3 nucleotide sequence: TGTGCCAGCAGCCAACTGGCCTTGCAAGGGACCCAGTACTTC. This chain uses TRBV7-9 with TRBJ2-5, with D uncertain. CDR1 is SEHNR, CDR2 FQNEAQ, per germline (reference sequence). CDR3 length equals 14 residues. Full variable domain (remainder filled in from reference TRBV7-9 and TRBJ2-5): DTGVSQNPRHKITKRGQNVTFRCDPISEHNRLYWYRQTLGQGPEFLTYFQNEAQLEKSRLLSDRFSAERPKGSFSTLEIQRTEQGDSAMYLCASSQLALQGTQYFGPGTRLLVL.

This rearrangement joins TRBV27 to TRBJ2-7; D may be TRBD2 (6 bases). V gave up 2 bases and J gave up 1 base, with 9 bases separating them. Germline V gene lookup returns CDR1 MNHEY and CDR2 SMNVEV (reference sequence). The CDR3 sequence is 14 residues long. The CDR3 is CASSLRRDSYEQYF. DNA of the CDR3: TGTGCCAGCAGTTTAAGGCGGGATTCCTACGAGCAGTACTTC.

This clonotype was detected ten times or more. Written as DNA, the CDR3 is TGTGCCAGCACCCCCGGCCTCGGCGAGACCCAGTACTTC. It is translated as CASTPGLGETQYF. This chain links TRBV12-3 or TRBV12-4 with TRBJ2-5; no clear D gene. The CDR3 contains 13 residues. Trimming removed 7 bases from V and 5 bases from J, with 14 bases in between.

V gene TRBV7-9 combines with J gene TRBJ2-7; unclear D gene. V lost 1 base, J lost 4 bases, and 11 bases lay in between. The CDR3 totals 14 residues. Germline assignment: CDR1 SEHNR and CDR2 FQNEAQ (reference sequence). CDR3 protein: CASSLVGREYEQYF. CDR3 bases: TGTGCCAGCAGCTTAGTAGGCAGAGAATACGAGCAGTACTTC.

This clonotype was counted only a few times. The chain combines TRBV6-1 with TRBJ1-2; the D gene is possibly TRBD1 (5 bases). This CDR3 comprises 13 residues. Germline CDR1 reads MNHNS; CDR2 reads SASEGT. V was cut by 2 bases and J by 4 bases, with 8 bases left in between. The CDR3 here is CASSELGLYGYTF. The CDR3 region has the DNA TGTGCCAGCAGTGAACTGGGGCTCTATGGCTACACCTTC.

This clonotype showed up just a few times. CDR3 DNA sequence: TGTGCCAGCAGCCAACCCGGGACTAGCGCCTACAATGAGCAGTTCTTC. It yields the protein CASSQPGTSAYNEQFF. J is TRBJ2-1 and V is TRBV7-2; 10 bases match TRBD2. The CDR3 has 16 residues. Trimming cost V 5 bases and J 2 bases; bases outside gene matches: 6. CDR1 is SGHTA and CDR2 is FQGNSA in the germline V gene.

This clonotype has a handful of counts. The chain employs TRBV20-1 and TRBJ2-2, with 7 bases identical to TRBD2. V lost 0 bases to trimming and J lost 5 bases; unmatched junction nucleotides: 3. CDR1 is DFQATT, CDR2 SNEGSKA, per germline (reference sequence). This CDR3 spans 14 amino acids. This CDR3 is CSARDWEGTGELFF. CDR3 nucleotides: TGCAGTGCTAGAGATTGGGAGGGGACCGGGGAGCTGTTTTTT.

This clonotype was seen at least ten times. The CDR3 DNA reads TGTGCCAGCAACGACAGGTACCAAGAGACCCAGTACTTC. It codes for CASNDRYQETQYF. This chain uses TRBV6-5 with TRBJ2-5; a possible D gene is TRBD1 (6 bases). The germline V gene encodes CDR1 MNHEY and CDR2 SVGAGI. This CDR3 comprises 13 residues. V was shortened by 7 bases and J by 0 bases, with 9 bases between the two germline ends.